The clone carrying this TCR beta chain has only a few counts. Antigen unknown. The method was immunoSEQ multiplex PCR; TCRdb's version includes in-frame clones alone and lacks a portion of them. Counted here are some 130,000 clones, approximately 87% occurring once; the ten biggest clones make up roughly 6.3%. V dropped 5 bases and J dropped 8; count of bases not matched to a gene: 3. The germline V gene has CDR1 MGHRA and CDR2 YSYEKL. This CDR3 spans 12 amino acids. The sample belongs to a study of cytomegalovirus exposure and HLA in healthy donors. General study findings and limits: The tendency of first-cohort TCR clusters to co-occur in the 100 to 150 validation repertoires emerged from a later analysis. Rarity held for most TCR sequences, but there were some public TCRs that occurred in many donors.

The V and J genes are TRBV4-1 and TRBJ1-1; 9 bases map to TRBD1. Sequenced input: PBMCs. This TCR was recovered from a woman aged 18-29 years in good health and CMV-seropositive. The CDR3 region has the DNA TGCGCCAGCAGCAGACAGGGGGACGAAGCTTTCTTT. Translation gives CASSRQGDEAFF.